The 24 T cell receptor beta chains listed next were all sequenced from one sample in a study of cytotoxic CD8 clonotypes in ibrutinib-treated CLL. Sequencing was performed with immunoSEQ multiplex PCR; in TCRdb, only in-frame clones are kept and a portion is missing. This sample has some 290,000 clones, with 80% found just once. Sample: PBMCs, taken before ibrutinib treatment. These receptors were collected from a human donor with chronic lymphocytic leukemia.

The chain combines TRBV11-2 with TRBJ2-2; D remains ambiguous. Germline CDR1 and CDR2: SGHAT and FQNNGV. Trimming removed 5 bases at V and 5 bases at J, with 12 bases between. The CDR3 covers 14 residues. CDR3 sequence: CASSLSLRTGELFF. CDR3 in DNA: TGTGCCAGCAGCCTCAGTCTAAGGACCGGGGAGCTGTTTTTT.

The gene calls are TRBV27 and TRBJ2-6; D may be TRBD1 (6 bases). The CDR3 totals 18 residues. In germline, CDR1 is MNHEY, CDR2 SMNVEV (reference sequence). Trimming cost V 4 bases and J 0 bases, with 16 bases left between them. The DNA for the CDR3 is TGTGCCAGCAGTTCCCAAGGGGGACGGTTCTCTGGGGCCAACGTCCTGACTTTC. Its translation is CASSSQGGRFSGANVLTF. The full variable domain, with the rest looked up from reference TRBV27 and TRBJ2-6, is EAQVTQNPRYLITVTGKKLTVTCSQNMNHEYMSWYRQDPGLGLRQIYYSMNVEVTDKGDVPEGYKVSRKEKRNFPLILESPSPNQTSLYFCASSSQGGRFSGANVLTFGAGSRLTVL.

This clone was detected only a few times. The chain joins TRBV19 to TRBJ1-2; D is undetermined. The V gene's germline CDR1 is LNHDA and CDR2 SQIVND (reference sequence). This CDR3 is built from 13 residues. Trimming removed 7 bases from V and 8 bases from J, with 17 bases in between. CDR3 amino acids: CASTSQSRKGYTF. The CDR3 coding sequence is TGTGCCAGTACGAGTCAGAGTCGCAAAGGCTACACCTTC. Combining the CDR3 with reference TRBV19 and TRBJ1-2 gives the whole variable domain DGGITQSPKYLFRKEGQNVTLSCEQNLNHDAMYWYRQDPGQGLRLIYYSQIVNDFQKGDIAEGYSVSREKKESFPLTVTSAQKNPTAFYLCASTSQSRKGYTFGSGTRLTVV.

V and J are TRBV4-3 and TRBJ2-5, with 7 bases identical to TRBD2. The germline V gene encodes CDR1 LGHNA and CDR2 YSLEER. The CDR3 loop spans 17 amino acids. The ends lost 0 bases at V and 2 bases at J; junction bases unmatched: 9. The CDR3 nucleotides read TGCGCCAGCAGCCAAGACTCTTGGGGCGGGGGACAAGAGACCCAGTACTTC. Encoded protein: CASSQDSWGGGQETQYF.

This chain's CDR3 is CASKDSLAGVIDTQYF. The CDR3 DNA reads TGTGCCAGTAAGGATAGTCTAGCGGGAGTAATAGATACGCAGTATTTT. The rearrangement links TRBV19 to TRBJ2-3; 10 nucleotides line up with TRBD2. After removal of 7 bases from V and 5 bases from J, the junction contained 12 bases not matched to a gene. The CDR3 extends over 16 amino acids. Germline V gives CDR1 LNHDA, CDR2 SQIVND (reference sequence).

This clone was found once. This chain joins TRBV15 and TRBJ2-3; a possible D gene is TRBD2 (6 bases). Trimming left V 0 bases short and J 0 bases short, with 7 bases between. This CDR3 contains 15 residues. The germline gives CDR1 LNHNV, CDR2 YYDKDF (reference sequence). The CDR3 DNA is TGTGCCACCAGCAGAGAGGGACTCAGCACAGATACGCAGTATTTT. Its translation is CATSREGLSTDTQYF.

The J gene is TRBJ2-1, the V gene TRBV2, with D unclear. In germline, CDR1 is SNHLY, CDR2 FYNNEI. Trimming took 7 bases from V and 3 from J, leaving 10 bases between them. The CDR3 loop spans 13 amino acids. The CDR3 loop reads CASTLGFYNEQFF. CDR3 bases: TGTGCCAGCACCCTAGGGTTCTACAATGAGCAGTTCTTC.

The chain uses TRBV5-1 and TRBJ1-2; 10 nucleotides agree with TRBD1. The CDR3 extends over 16 amino acids. J lost 7 bases, V lost 5 bases, and 14 bases had no gene match. CDR1 and CDR2 (germline): SGHRS, YFSETQ. The CDR3 loop reads CASSSRQGARSSGYTF. In DNA, the CDR3 is TGCGCCAGCAGTTCCCGACAGGGGGCCCGATCGAGTGGCTACACCTTC.

The genes are TRBV30 and TRBJ1-2, with D possibly TRBD1 on 5 matching bases. CDR3 length: 15 residues. Trimming removed 4 bases at V and 3 bases at J, with 18 bases between. CDR1 and CDR2 (germline): GTSNPN, SVGIG (reference sequence). The CDR3 DNA reads TGTGCCTGGACCATCCCCGGGACGCCTTACTATGGCTACACCTTC. Residues: CAWTIPGTPYYGYTF.

V is TRBV4-2 and J is TRBJ1-5; the D is unclear. The CDR3 contains 15 residues. V shed 2 bases and J shed 6 bases, with 14 bases lying between them. Germline CDR1 is LGHNA and CDR2 is YNFKEQ. The CDR3 sequence: CASSQSPDGSQPQHF. The CDR3 nucleotides are TGTGCCAGCAGCCAATCCCCTGACGGCAGTCAGCCCCAGCATTTT.

The chain recombines TRBV5-1 with TRBJ2-7; 12 bases match TRBD1. The CDR3 sequence is 17 residues long. Germline V gene lookup returns CDR1 SGHRS and CDR2 YFSETQ. V gave up 0 bases and J gave up 5 bases; unmatched junction bases: 9. In DNA, the CDR3 is TGCGCCAGCAGCTTGGTGGGACAGGGGGCTATAGTCGACGAGCAGTACTTC. This encodes CASSLVGQGAIVDEQYF.

This clone was found a few times. The sample contains more than one DNA sequence encoding this CDR3. This rearrangement joins TRBV18 to TRBJ2-7; 10 bases line up with TRBD2. The CDR3 consists of 15 residues. The germline V gene has CDR1 KGHSH and CDR2 LQKENI. V gave up 3 bases and J gave up 0 bases; unmatched junction bases: 2. The CDR3 protein is CASSPRTSGSYEQYF. CDR3 bases: TGTGCCAGCTCACCGAGGACTAGCGGCTCCTACGAGCAGTACTTC.

This clone was counted a few times. The rearrangement joins TRBV10-1 to TRBJ1-2; D is undetermined. The CDR3 consists of 13 residues. V shed 0 bases and J shed 8 bases, with 10 bases lying between them. Germline CDR1 is WNHNN and CDR2 is SYGVQD (reference sequence). CDR3 DNA: TGCGCCAGCAGTGAGTCGATGAGTTGGGGCTACACCTTC. It translates to CASSESMSWGYTF.

This chain joins TRBV4-3 and TRBJ2-1; 10 nucleotides agree with TRBD2. The CDR3 runs to 15 residues. Per germline, CDR1 LGHNA and CDR2 YSLEER. V dropped 4 bases and J dropped 6; count of bases not matched to a gene: 6. The CDR3 reads CASSPATSGLNEQFF. For the CDR3, the DNA is TGCGCCAGCAGCCCCGCGACTAGCGGGCTCAATGAGCAGTTCTTC.

In nucleotides, the CDR3 is TGTGCCAGCAGCCCAGTGCGGAGCACAGATACGCAGTATTTT. Its translation: CASSPVRSTDTQYF. The genes are TRBV7-9 and TRBJ2-3, with D unresolved. Deletions cut 5 bases from V and 0 bases from J, with 9 bases between. This CDR3 region has 14 residues. Germline V gene lookup returns CDR1 SEHNR and CDR2 FQNEAQ (reference sequence).

This clone came up once. The chain is built from TRBV5-6 and TRBJ2-5, with 8 nucleotides matching TRBD2. The length of the CDR3 is 15 residues. Germline values: CDR1 SGHDT, CDR2 YYEEEE. V lost 2 bases and J lost 2; bases outside the gene matches: 5. The CDR3 DNA reads as TGTGCCAGCAGCTTAGCGGGAGTAGGACAAGAGACCCAGTACTTC. Translating gives CASSLAGVGQETQYF.

The chain links TRBV27 to TRBJ2-7; D possibly corresponds to TRBD2 (6 bases). The germline V gene encodes CDR1 MNHEY and CDR2 SMNVEV (reference sequence). Trimming cost V 0 bases and J 0 bases, with 9 bases left between them. The CDR3 has 15 amino acids. This CDR3 reads CASSLSRRGSYEQYF. CDR3 DNA sequence: TGTGCCAGCAGTTTATCGCGGAGGGGCTCCTACGAGCAGTACTTC.

The V and J genes are TRBV28 and TRBJ2-7; a weak D match, TRBD1 (6 bases). The germline gives CDR1 MDHEN, CDR2 SYDVKM. The CDR3 has 13 residues. V was cut by 8 bases and J by 2 bases, with 13 bases left in between. The CDR3 DNA is TGTGCCAGCTGGCCGGGACAAGCCTACGAGCAGTACTTC. As protein: CASWPGQAYEQYF.

The rearrangement links TRBV7-2 to TRBJ1-2; TRBD1 might be the D (5 bases). CDR3 size: 14 residues. CDR1 SGHTA and CDR2 FQGNSA come from the germline V gene. V gave up 5 bases and J gave up 4 bases, with 14 bases separating them. The CDR3 DNA sequence: TGTGCCAGCAGCCCCCCTGGGGGGTCCTATGGCTACACCTTC. This sequence encodes CASSPPGGSYGYTF.

This clone was observed a few times. This chain uses TRBV30 with TRBJ1-3; D is unresolved. The V end lost 0 bases, the J end lost 4 bases, and 7 bases lay between the germline ends. The CDR3 runs 13 residues. Germline values: CDR1 GTSNPN, CDR2 SVGIG (reference sequence). The CDR3 DNA reads as TGTGCCTGGAGTGTACATCCGGGAAACACCATATATTTT. As protein: CAWSVHPGNTIYF.

This clone was seen only a few times. The chain joins TRBV30 to TRBJ2-1, with unresolved D. The CDR3 has 11 amino acids. Germline values: CDR1 GTSNPN, CDR2 SVGIG (reference sequence). Trimming pared 4 bases from V and 12 bases from J, leaving 13 bases between. This CDR3 is CAWNFRLGQFF. As DNA, the CDR3 is TGTGCCTGGAATTTCCGACTTGGGCAGTTCTTC.

A remark on this clone: The sample has other DNA sequences that encode this CDR3 too. The chain links TRBV27 to TRBJ2-2; D remains unclear. There are 13 residues in the CDR3. The germline CDR1 and CDR2 sequences are MNHEY and SMNVEV (reference sequence). V lost 3 bases and J 2 bases, leaving 4 bases between the germline ends. In DNA, the CDR3 is TGTGCCAGCAGTTTCCCAAACACCGGGGAGCTGTTTTTT. Protein sequence: CASSFPNTGELFF.

This chain connects TRBV11-2 to TRBJ2-2, with 8 bases that match TRBD1. This CDR3 has 19 residues. Germline V gives CDR1 SGHAT, CDR2 FQNNGV. Trimming cost V 2 bases and J 7 bases; bases outside gene matches: 18. CDR3: CASSLYPSQGTGGSGELFF. The DNA of the CDR3 is TGTGCCAGCAGCTTATACCCGAGCCAGGGGACAGGCGGAAGCGGGGAGCTGTTTTTT.

This clone was found once. CDR3 nucleotides: TGTGCCAGCAGCCCCACGGGTCTAGCGACCCACAATGAGCAGTTCTTC. It translates to CASSPTGLATHNEQFF. V and J are TRBV9 and TRBJ2-1; D is possibly TRBD2 (6 bases). Germline V gives CDR1 SGDLS, CDR2 YYNGEE. This CDR3 has 16 residues. V lost 4 bases to trimming and J lost 5 bases, with 19 bases between them. Full variable domain (missing parts from reference TRBV9 and TRBJ2-1): DSGVTQTPKHLITATGQRVTLRCSPRSGDLSVYWYQQSLDQGLQFLIQYYNGEERAKGNILERFSAQQFPDLHSELNLSSLELGDSALYFCASSPTGLATHNEQFFGPGTRLTVL.